These 12 T cell receptor beta chains were sequenced from one sample in a study of blood T cell repertoires in COVID-19. Assay used: immunoSEQ multiplex PCR; TCRdb lists only in-frame clones, some missing. The data show over 60,000 clones, approximately 78% seen once. Sequencing was performed on peripheral blood. Every receptor here comes from a human donor in a cohort sampled during active COVID-19.

This clone was seen only a few times. V is TRBV25-1 and J is TRBJ2-1; D is uncertain. Germline CDR1 reads MGHDK; CDR2 reads SYGVNS. Trimming left V 3 bases short and J 8 bases short, with 8 bases between. The CDR3 is made up of 12 amino acids. DNA of the CDR3: TGTGCCAGCAGTGACATCGAGCATGAGCAGTTCTTC. This sequence encodes CASSDIEHEQFF.

This clone was observed a single time. The rearrangement uses TRBV19 and TRBJ2-5; D may be TRBD2 (5 bases). Germline V gene data show CDR1 as LNHDA and CDR2 as SQIVND (reference sequence). This CDR3 region has 13 residues. V lost 8 bases to trimming and J lost 5 bases, with 15 bases between them. Here the CDR3 reads CASRQEGTETQYF. The CDR3 DNA reads TGTGCCAGTCGGCAAGAGGGCACGGAGACCCAGTACTTC.

This chain links TRBV5-4 with TRBJ1-1; 8 bases line up with TRBD1. The CDR3 runs 14 residues. Germline trimming cut 1 base from V and 1 base from J; bases unmatched to any gene: 0. Germline V gene data show CDR1 as SGHNT and CDR2 as YYREEE (reference sequence). DNA of the CDR3: TGTGCCAGCAGCTTGACAGGGGGGAACACTGAAGCTTTCTTT. Its protein is CASSLTGGNTEAFF.

The gene calls are TRBV28 and TRBJ1-1; a weak D match, TRBD1 (5 bases). The CDR3 has 14 amino acids. Germline V lookup: CDR1 MDHEN, CDR2 SYDVKM. V was cut by 4 bases and J by 4 bases, with 13 bases left in between. As DNA, the CDR3 is TGTGCCAGCAGTTATGGGGGGGGGACCACTGAAGCTTTCTTT. It codes for CASSYGGGTTEAFF. Drawing the rest from reference TRBV28 and TRBJ1-1, the complete variable domain is DVKVTQSSRYLVKRTGEKVFLECVQDMDHENMFWYRQDPGLGLRLIYFSYDVKMKEKGDIPEGYSVSREKKERFSLILESASTNQTSMYLCASSYGGGTTEAFFGQGTRLTVV.

The V call is TRBV21-1, the J call TRBJ2-7; the table names TRBD2, a call not compared with the DNA. TRBV21-1 is termed a pseudogene. The length of the CDR3 is 18 residues. CDR3 nucleotides: TGTGCCAGCAGCCCGAAGAGGACTAGCGGGAGGATGTCGTACGAGCAGTACTTC. Translating gives CASSPKRTSGRMSYEQYF.

This rearrangement joins TRBV24-1 to TRBJ2-1, with D perhaps matching TRBD2 (6 bases). CDR1 is KGHDR, CDR2 SFDVKD, per germline. V lost 3 bases and J 7 bases, leaving 12 bases between the germline ends. This CDR3 spans 14 amino acids. The CDR3 reads CATSDDYGGNEQFF. For the CDR3, the DNA is TGTGCCACCAGTGATGACTACGGGGGAAATGAGCAGTTCTTC.

This clone was observed a single time. The rearrangement uses TRBV7-8 and TRBJ2-7, with 7 bases matching TRBD1. CDR1 is SGHVS and CDR2 is FQNEAQ in the germline V gene. The length of the CDR3 is 13 residues. Trimming removed 4 bases from V and 2 bases from J; junction bases left unmatched: 2. The CDR3 is CASSWGQTYEQYF. The CDR3 DNA reads as TGTGCCAGCAGCTGGGGACAGACCTACGAGCAGTACTTC. Using reference TRBV7-8 and TRBJ2-7 for the parts outside the CDR3, the full variable domain is GAGVSQSPRYKVAKRGQDVALRCDPISGHVSLFWYQQALGQGPEFLTYFQNEAQLDKSGLPSDRFFAERPEGSVSTLKIQRTQQEDSAVYLCASSWGQTYEQYFGPGTRLTVT.

J is TRBJ2-5 and V is TRBV28; TRBD1 is a possible D gene (5 bases). Germline V lookup: CDR1 MDHEN, CDR2 SYDVKM. The CDR3 is 15 amino acids. The V and J ends lost 11 bases and 2 bases respectively, with 21 bases between them. The CDR3 sequence: CASRAPRAVQETQYF. The CDR3 region has the DNA TGTGCCTCCCGCGCCCCCAGGGCAGTTCAAGAGACCCAGTACTTC. The full variable domain, with the rest looked up from reference TRBV28 and TRBJ2-5, is DVKVTQSSRYLVKRTGEKVFLECVQDMDHENMFWYRQDPGLGLRLIYFSYDVKMKEKGDIPEGYSVSREKKERFSLILESASTNQTSMYLCASRAPRAVQETQYFGPGTRLLVL.

The chain combines TRBV2 with TRBJ2-5; D is possibly TRBD1 (5 bases). Germline assignment: CDR1 SNHLY and CDR2 FYNNEI. With 6 bases removed from V and 1 base from J, the gap between germline ends came to 15 bases. The CDR3 is 15 amino acids. In nucleotides, the CDR3 is TGTGCCAGCAGAATACGACAGCTCCCCCAAGAGACCCAGTACTTC. This translates into CASRIRQLPQETQYF.

The CDR3 is CASSQPAGSSYEQYF. The CDR3 DNA reads TGTGCCAGCAGCCAACCAGCGGGGAGCTCCTACGAGCAGTACTTC. The chain links TRBV3-1 (or the pseudogene TRBV3-2) to TRBJ2-7, with 7 bases lining up with TRBD2. V lost 2 bases and J lost 0; bases outside the gene matches: 4. Looked up from germline, CDR1 is LGHDT and CDR2 is YNNKEL (reference sequence). The CDR3 contains 15 residues.

The chain recombines TRBV24-1 with TRBJ2-2; D is unresolved. Germline CDR1 is KGHDR and CDR2 is SFDVKD. V lost 2 bases, J lost 5 bases, and 8 bases lay in between. The CDR3 has 14 residues. CDR3 in DNA: TGTGCCACCAGTGATTATAAGGAGACCGGGGAGCTGTTTTTT. Amino acid sequence: CATSDYKETGELFF.

The table lists this clone with a few counts. The rearrangement links TRBV27 to TRBJ2-7; the match to TRBD1 covers 7 bases. This CDR3 is built from 14 residues. Per the germline V gene, CDR1 is MNHEY and CDR2 is SMNVEV (reference sequence). V lost 9 bases and J lost 2; bases outside the gene matches: 10. The CDR3 nucleotides are TGTGCCAGTAGTCGACAGGGCTGGGCCTACGAGCAGTACTTC. Translating gives CASSRQGWAYEQYF.